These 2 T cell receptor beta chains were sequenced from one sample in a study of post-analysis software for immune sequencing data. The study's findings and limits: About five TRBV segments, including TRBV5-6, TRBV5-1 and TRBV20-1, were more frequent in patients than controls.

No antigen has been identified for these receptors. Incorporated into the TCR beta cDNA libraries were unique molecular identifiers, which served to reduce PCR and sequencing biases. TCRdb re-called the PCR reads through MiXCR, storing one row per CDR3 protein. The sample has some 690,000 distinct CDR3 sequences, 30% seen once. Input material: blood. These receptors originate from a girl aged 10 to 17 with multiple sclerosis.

CDR3 DNA: TGTGCCAGCACCCCAGGGCAGGGTCCTTCACCCCTCCACTTT. Its translation is CASTPGQGPSPLHF. The rearrangement joins TRBV28 to TRBJ1-6; D perhaps matches TRBD1 (5 bases). V lost 7 bases, J lost 9 bases, and 16 bases lay in between. Germline V gives CDR1 MDHEN, CDR2 SYDVKM. The CDR3 is made up of 14 amino acids.

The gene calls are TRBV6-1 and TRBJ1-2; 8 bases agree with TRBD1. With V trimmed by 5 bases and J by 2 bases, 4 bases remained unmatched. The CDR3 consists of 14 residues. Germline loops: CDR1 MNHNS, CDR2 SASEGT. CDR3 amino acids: CASSNDRGNYGYTF. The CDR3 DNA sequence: TGTGCCAGCAGTAATGACAGGGGAAACTATGGCTACACCTTC.